This TCR beta chain was documented in a study of blood T cells in healthy people across ages. The germline gives CDR1 LGHNA, CDR2 YSLEER. The CDR3 runs 15 residues. V was pared by 0 bases and J by 5 bases, with 11 bases between. Sample donors were healthy Caucasian individuals that came from Russia, aged 6 to 90. There are a few counts of this clonotype. Together with a sample-barcoded 5' primer, a J-beta primer mix was included in a second PCR lasting about 6 to 11 cycles. Tagging of each cDNA molecule was performed by a template-switch adaptor with 12 random nucleotides. TCRdb fed the 5' RACE reads into MiXCR, producing one record per CDR3 protein. Among about 1.5 million distinct CDR3 sequences, roughly 43% were seen once, and the ten largest hold around 4%.

The chain links TRBV4-3 to TRBJ1-5, with D possibly TRBD1 on 5 matching bases. The sample was blood. This TCR was recovered from a woman aged 18-29 years in good health. Here the CDR3 DNA reads TGCGCCAGCAGCCAAGATCCGGGGCGGGATCAGCCCCAGCATTTT. Amino acid sequence: CASSQDPGRDQPQHF.